The T cell receptor beta chain under discussion was sequenced for a study of early T cells in non-severe SARS-CoV-2 infection. Study information: The authors sequenced bulk RNA from unsorted whole blood, leaving chains unpaired. Overall study results and limits: The study's VDJdb matching favored anti-spike CD8 responses and missed private and CD4 specificities.

This clonotype has more than one count but fewer than ten. The antigen remains undetermined. The library protocol tagged individual cDNA molecules with unique molecular identifiers. A single record per CDR3 protein comes from TCRdb applying MiXCR to the 5' RACE reads. This table has approximately 23,000 distinct CDR3 sequences, roughly 4.9% appearing once. In germline, CDR1 is MNHEY, CDR2 SMNVEV (reference sequence). This CDR3 region has 14 residues. J was trimmed by 8 bases and V by 6 bases; bases with no gene match: 10. The chain is built from TRBV27 and TRBJ2-3, with 8 bases lining up with TRBD2. The sample was whole blood. The clonotype comes from an adult who was a healthcare worker with PCR-confirmed SARS-CoV-2 infection or an uninfected control (not recorded which). The CDR3 region is CASRPPGRGGTQYF. For the CDR3, the DNA is TGTGCCAGCAGACCCCCCGGTCGGGGGGGTACGCAGTATTTT.